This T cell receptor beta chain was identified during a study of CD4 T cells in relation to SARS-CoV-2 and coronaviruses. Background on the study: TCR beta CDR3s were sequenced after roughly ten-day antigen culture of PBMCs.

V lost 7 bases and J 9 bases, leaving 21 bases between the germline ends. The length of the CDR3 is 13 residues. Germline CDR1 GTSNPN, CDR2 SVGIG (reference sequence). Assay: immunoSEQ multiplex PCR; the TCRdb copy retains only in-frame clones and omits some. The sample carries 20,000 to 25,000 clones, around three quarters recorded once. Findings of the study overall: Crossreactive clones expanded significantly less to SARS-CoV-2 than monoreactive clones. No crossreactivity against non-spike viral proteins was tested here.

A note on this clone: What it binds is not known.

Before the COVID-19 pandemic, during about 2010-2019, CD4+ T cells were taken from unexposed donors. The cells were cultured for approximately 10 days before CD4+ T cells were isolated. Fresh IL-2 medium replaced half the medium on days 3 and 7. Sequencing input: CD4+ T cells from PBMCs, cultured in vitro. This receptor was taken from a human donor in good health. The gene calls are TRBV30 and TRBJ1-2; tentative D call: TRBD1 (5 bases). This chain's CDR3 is CASLTSRDLSYTF. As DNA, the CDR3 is TGTGCCTCATTAACAAGCCGGGACTTGAGCTACACCTTC.